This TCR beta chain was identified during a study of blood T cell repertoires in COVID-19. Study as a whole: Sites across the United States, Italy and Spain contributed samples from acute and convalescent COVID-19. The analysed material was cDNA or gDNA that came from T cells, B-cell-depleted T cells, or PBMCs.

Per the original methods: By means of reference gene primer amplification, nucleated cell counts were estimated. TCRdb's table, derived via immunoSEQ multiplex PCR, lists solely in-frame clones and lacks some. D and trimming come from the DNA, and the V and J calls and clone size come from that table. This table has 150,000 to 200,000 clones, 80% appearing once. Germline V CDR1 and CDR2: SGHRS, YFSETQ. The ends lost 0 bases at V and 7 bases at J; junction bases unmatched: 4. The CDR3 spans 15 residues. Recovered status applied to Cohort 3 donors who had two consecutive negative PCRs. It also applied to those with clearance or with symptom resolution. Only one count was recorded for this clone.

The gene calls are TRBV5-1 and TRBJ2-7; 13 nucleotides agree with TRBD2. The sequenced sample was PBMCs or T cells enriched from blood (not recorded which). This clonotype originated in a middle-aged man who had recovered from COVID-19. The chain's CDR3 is CASSLGLAGGSEQYF. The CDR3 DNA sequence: TGCGCCAGCAGCTTGGGACTAGCGGGGGGATCGGAGCAGTACTTC.